A selection of T cell receptor beta chains follows, all from one sample in a study of T-cell memory formation after mild COVID-19. One entry per CDR3 protein, called by TCRdb with MiXCR from the 5' RACE reads. The table shows about 610,000 distinct CDR3 sequences, with approximately 15% occurring only once. The sequencing input was PBMCs or a T cell subset sorted from them (not recorded which). These receptors all come from an adult woman who had mild COVID-19 (a few samples of this study predate the infection). Cell type and time point are not known. Each CDR3 is given with its conserved first and last residue. D genes are given only for firm matches. Not every row has a clone size; where given, it reads once, few, many or a size class.

d_call | j_call | clone_size | v_call | cdr3_nt | cdr3_aa
TRBD2 | TRBJ2-7 | few | TRBV7-9 | TGTGCCAGCAGCTTTAGCGGGAGTAGGGACGAGCAGTACTTC | CASSFSGSRDEQYF
TRBD2 | TRBJ2-7 | few | TRBV29-1 | TGCAGCGTCTCCGATCCGGGACTAGGTTCTCCGGTGTACGAGCAGTACTTC | CSVSDPGLGSPVYEQYF
. | TRBJ2-7 | few | TRBV29-1 | TGCAGCGTTGTTCCAGCACCTTCCTACGAGCAGTACTTC | CSVVPAPSYEQYF
. | TRBJ2-7 | many | TRBV7-6 | TGTGCCAGCAGTTCAGGGGCTCAAACACTGATATTC | CASSSGAQTLIF
TRBD2 | TRBJ2-3 | . | TRBV7-8 | TGTGCCAGCACCTTGAGCGGGAGCATTACAGATACGCAGTATTTT | CASTLSGSITDTQYF
. | TRBJ1-2 | . | TRBV9 | TGTGCCAGCAGCGGCCAAGGAGGGGGGAACTATGGCTACACCTTC | CASSGQGGGNYGYTF
. | TRBJ1-1 | few | TRBV12-3/TRBV12-4 | TGTGCCAGCAGTTTATACGGGAAAGAAGCTTTCTTT | CASSLYGKEAFF
TRBD1 | TRBJ2-1 | many | TRBV3-1 | TGTGCCAGCAGCCAAGCTATCATGGAGGGACAGGGGTACTACAATGAGCAGTTCTTC | CASSQAIMEGQGYYNEQFF
. | TRBJ1-2 | few | TRBV5-6 | TGTGCCAGCAGCTTAGACAGACTGCCTAACTATGGCTACACCTTC | CASSLDRLPNYGYTF
TRBD2 | TRBJ2-2 | few | TRBV7-9 | TGTGCCAGCAGCTTAAGGAGCGCGGGGGGAATCACCGGGGAGCTGTTTTTT | CASSLRSAGGITGELFF
TRBD1 | TRBJ1-1 | . | TRBV7-9 | TGTGCCAGCAGCTTCAGGAGGGGGCGCGACACTGAAGCTTTCTTT | CASSFRRGRDTEAFF
TRBD1 | TRBJ1-5 | many | TRBV20-1 | TGCAGTGCTTCCGACAGGGGGTCTTATAGCAATCAGCCCCAGCATTTT | CSASDRGSYSNQPQHF
TRBD2 | TRBJ2-3 | . | TRBV2 | TGTGCCAGCAGTGAGCGGCGGGGGGGCGCAGATACGCAGTATTTT | CASSERRGGADTQYF
. | TRBJ1-1 | . | TRBV20-1 | TGCAGTGCTACCAGAAGGGACGCTGAAGCTTTCTTT | CSATRRDAEAFF
TRBD2 | TRBJ2-1 | few | TRBV5-1 | TGCGCCAGCAGCTTGGACCCGCTGACTAGCCGATACAATGAGCAGTTCTTC | CASSLDPLTSRYNEQFF
. | TRBJ1-2 | few | TRBV6-6 | TGTGCCAGCAGTACCGGTTCCCAGGGCTACACCTTC | CASSTGSQGYTF
TRBD2 | TRBJ2-1 | few | TRBV19 | TGTGCCAGTAGTATCCCTAGCGGGACCAGTAATGAGCAGTTCTTC | CASSIPSGTSNEQFF
. | TRBJ2-7 | few | TRBV2 | TGTGCCAGCAGTGAACTCTTAGGTACCTACGAGCAGTACTTC | CASSELLGTYEQYF
. | TRBJ1-3 | . | TRBV5-1 | TGCGCCAGCAGCTTCGACCCAGCCTCTGGAAACACCATATATTTT | CASSFDPASGNTIYF
. | TRBJ1-5 | few | TRBV7-8 | TGTGCCAGCAGCTTAGGCGTGCAGAATCAGCCCCAGCATTTT | CASSLGVQNQPQHF
TRBD2 | TRBJ2-5 | many | TRBV5-1 | TGCGCCAGCAGCTTGGGACCAGCGGGAGTGTTAGAGACCCAGTACTTC | CASSLGPAGVLETQYF
. | TRBJ1-1 | . | TRBV5-1 | TGCGCCAGCAGCTCGCAGGGAAGCACTGAAGCTTTCTTT | CASSSQGSTEAFF
TRBD2 | TRBJ2-5 | . | TRBV4-3 | TGCGCCAGCAGCCAAGGGGGAGGGGCGGAGACCCAGTACTTC | CASSQGGGAETQYF
TRBD2 | TRBJ2-1 | few | TRBV5-1 | TGCGCCAGCAGCGAAGGGACTAGCGGGAATGAGCAGTTCTTC | CASSEGTSGNEQFF
TRBD2 | TRBJ2-3 | many | TRBV7-9 | TGTGCCAGCAGCTCCAGAGTAGCGGGAGCGGTAGATACGCAGTATTTT | CASSSRVAGAVDTQYF
. | TRBJ1-2 | once | TRBV7-9 | TGTGCCAGCAGCCAGACGTACGGGACGAACTATGGCTACACCTTC | CASSQTYGTNYGYTF
TRBD2 | TRBJ2-3 | few | TRBV7-2 | TGTGCCAGCAGCATGGGCGGGGGGGATACGCAGTATTTT | CASSMGGGDTQYF
. | TRBJ2-7 | few | TRBV12-3/TRBV12-4 | TGTGCCAGCGGAAACGGGAAAAAGTACGAGCAGTACTTC | CASGNGKKYEQYF
. | TRBJ2-7 | . | TRBV7-6 | TGTGCCAGCAGCGCGGGACGGGACAGATTCCTCTACGAGCAGTACTTC | CASSAGRDRFLYEQYF
TRBD1 | TRBJ2-7 | . | TRBV6-5 | TGTGCCAGCATGGGGGACAGGGGCTTCTACGAGCAGTACTTC | CASMGDRGFYEQYF
. | TRBJ2-2 | . | TRBV4-2 | TGTGCCAGCAGCCAAGCACGGGAGTTGACCGGGGAGCTGTTTTTT | CASSQARELTGELFF
. | TRBJ2-7 | . | TRBV4-1 | TGCGCCAGCAGCCCCAACGGATTCTACGAGCAGTACTTC | CASSPNGFYEQYF
. | TRBJ2-5 | many | TRBV7-8 | TGTGCCAGCAGCTTCGGGACGGTGGAACTTATGGGGGAGACCCAGTACTTC | CASSFGTVELMGETQYF
. | TRBJ2-1 | . | TRBV5-4 | TGTGCCAGCAGTCTACAGGCGGGACTGGTCTACAATGAGCAGTTCTTC | CASSLQAGLVYNEQFF
. | TRBJ1-5 | . | TRBV12-3/TRBV12-4 | TGTGCCAGCAGTTTATGGGGGCCTTTCAATCAGCCCCAGCATTTT | CASSLWGPFNQPQHF
TRBD2 | TRBJ2-5 | few | TRBV27 | TGTGCCAGCAGTTCCGGACTAGCGTGGTTGGAGACCCAGTACTTC | CASSSGLAWLETQYF
. | TRBJ2-7 | many | TRBV3-1 | TGTGCCAGCAGCCTAGCGGCGGGGGAGCAGTACTTC | CASSLAAGEQYF
TRBD2 | TRBJ2-3 | few | TRBV20-1 | TGCAGTGCTAGACTAGCGGGGTTCACAGATACGCAGTATTTT | CSARLAGFTDTQYF
. | TRBJ1-6 | few | TRBV27 | TGTGCCAGCAGCCTGGCCCCGAGGGGGAATTCACCCCTCCACTTT | CASSLAPRGNSPLHF
. | TRBJ2-7 | . | TRBV29-1 | TGCAGCGTTGAGACAAGACTCGAGCAGTACTTC | CSVETRLEQYF
TRBD1 | TRBJ1-5 | few | TRBV11-2 | TGTGCCAGCAGCCTGGGGGACAGGGTAAATCAGCCCCAGCATTTT | CASSLGDRVNQPQHF
. | TRBJ2-5 | . | TRBV5-5 | TGTGCCAGCAGCTTGGGACTTCAGACCCAGTACTTC | CASSLGLQTQYF
. | TRBJ2-7 | . | TRBV9 | TGTGCCAGCAGCACAGAGACGGGAATGACGGTCGAGCAGTACTTC | CASSTETGMTVEQYF
. | TRBJ1-2 | . | TRBV20-1 | TGCAGTGCTAGACGGGAATTTAACTATGGCTACACCTTC | CSARREFNYGYTF
. | TRBJ2-2 | few | TRBV5-4 | TGTGCCAGCAGCGTGACGTCCGAACCCGGGGAGCTGTTTTTT | CASSVTSEPGELFF
. | TRBJ2-1 | once | TRBV24-1 | TGTGCCACCAGTACCTTAGACGTCGCCGGGAGTGAGCAGTTCTTC | CATSTLDVAGSEQFF
. | TRBJ2-2 | many | TRBV12-5 | TGTGCTAGTGGTTTGTCGAACACCGGGGAGCTGTTTTTT | CASGLSNTGELFF
. | TRBJ2-1 | . | TRBV20-1 | TGCAGCCCTAGGGGGGACCTCATGGTGGAGCAGTTCTTC | CSPRGDLMVEQFF
. | TRBJ2-7 | few | TRBV20-1 | TGCAGTGCTAGCCCTCGGGACCGACCTTCCTACGAGCAGTACTTC | CSASPRDRPSYEQYF
. | TRBJ2-2 | . | TRBV7-3 | TGTGCCAGCAGCCCTCAGAAGGTCGGGGAGCTGTTTTTT | CASSPQKVGELFF
. | TRBJ1-1 | . | TRBV18 | TGTGCCAGCTCACCACAGTCTGAGAACACTGAAGCTTTCTTT | CASSPQSENTEAFF
. | TRBJ2-2 | . | TRBV4-1 | TGCGCCAGCAGCCAAGAGGAAAGGGCGGCCGGGGAGCTGTTTTTT | CASSQEERAAGELFF
. | TRBJ2-1 | . | TRBV5-1 | TGCGCCAGGTCCTCGGGGTCCCCAAACGAGCAGTTCTTC | CARSSGSPNEQFF
. | TRBJ1-1 | . | TRBV2 | TGTGCCAGCTTTTACCTTACAGGAAGGAACACTGAAGCTTTCTTT | CASFYLTGRNTEAFF
. | TRBJ1-2 | many | TRBV4-1 | TGCGCCAGCAGCCGAGATGAGGGGCAGGGGCGTGTTGGCTACACCTTC | CASSRDEGQGRVGYTF
TRBD2 | TRBJ2-1 | few | TRBV4-3 | TGCGCCAGCAGCCAAGACGGCGGTCGGGAGGGTTTTTCCTACAATGAGCAGTTCTTC | CASSQDGGREGFSYNEQFF